The rows below give T cell receptor beta chains drawn from one sample of a study of blood T cell repertoires in COVID-19. Sequencing was performed with immunoSEQ multiplex PCR; in TCRdb, only in-frame clones are kept and a portion is missing. Of 57,000 or so clones listed, less than 85% are singletons. Sequencing was performed on peripheral blood. All receptors derive from a man between 65 and 85 years old with active COVID-19. Both conserved end residues are part of each CDR3. The order of the fields is J gene, V gene, clone size, D gene, CDR3 DNA, CDR3 protein. D genes are given only for firm matches. Not every row has a clone size; where given, it reads once, few, many or a size class.

j_call: TRBJ2-1
v_call: TRBV9
clone_size: -
d_call: TRBD1
cdr3_nt: TGTGCCAGCAGCGTAGAAGGGGGCCATGGCAATGAGCAGTTCTTC
cdr3_aa: CASSVEGGHGNEQFF

j_call: TRBJ2-7
v_call: TRBV21-1
clone_size: -
d_call: -
cdr3_nt: TGTGCCAGCAGCAAGTTCCTCGGGACTAGCGGGAGTATGTTGTACGAGCAGTACTTC
cdr3_aa: CASSKFLGTSGSMLYEQYF

j_call: TRBJ2-3
v_call: TRBV20-1
clone_size: -
d_call: TRBD2
cdr3_nt: TGCAGTGCTAGTGCCGGGACTATGAGCACAGATACGCAGTATTTT
cdr3_aa: CSASAGTMSTDTQYF

j_call: TRBJ2-7
v_call: TRBV2
clone_size: -
d_call: TRBD2
cdr3_nt: TGTGCCAGCAGTGAAGGGACGGGCCTTACGAGCGGGGCCCTAAAGTACTTC
cdr3_aa: CASSEGTGLTSGALKYF

j_call: TRBJ2-7
v_call: TRBV14
clone_size: -
d_call: -
cdr3_nt: TGTGCCAGCAGCCAATGCCCCACTACCTGTCGGGAGTACGAGCAGTACTTC
cdr3_aa: CASSQCPTTCREYEQYF

j_call: TRBJ2-7
v_call: TRBV6-2/TRBV6-3
clone_size: -
d_call: TRBD2
cdr3_nt: TGTGCCAGCAGTTACTCTAGCGGGAGGGCTATTAACGAGCAGTACTTC
cdr3_aa: CASSYSSGRAINEQYF

j_call: TRBJ1-2
v_call: TRBV30
clone_size: -
d_call: -
cdr3_nt: TGTGCCTGGGGGGCGGGAGCTAACTATGGCTACACCTTC
cdr3_aa: CAWGAGANYGYTF

j_call: TRBJ2-3
v_call: TRBV14
clone_size: once
d_call: -
cdr3_nt: TGTGCCAGCAGCCAAGCCAACGGGGTCCCCACAGATACGCAGTATTTT
cdr3_aa: CASSQANGVPTDTQYF

j_call: TRBJ2-1
v_call: TRBV10-3
clone_size: -
d_call: TRBD2
cdr3_nt: TGTGCCATCAGTGAGTCGGGGGGAGGGCCAAGCAATGAGCAGTTCTTC
cdr3_aa: CAISESGGGPSNEQFF

j_call: TRBJ2-5
v_call: TRBV27
clone_size: once
d_call: TRBD2
cdr3_nt: TGTGCCAGCCGGGGTAGCGGGAGGAAGTTTGAGACCCAGTACTTC
cdr3_aa: CASRGSGRKFETQYF

j_call: TRBJ1-3
v_call: TRBV30
clone_size: -
d_call: TRBD1
cdr3_nt: TGTGCCTGGAGCGCGACAGGGTATATTAGAGGAAACACCATATATTTT
cdr3_aa: CAWSATGYIRGNTIYF

j_call: TRBJ2-1
v_call: TRBV7-2
clone_size: -
d_call: -
cdr3_nt: TGTGCCAGCAGCCCTGGGGCACTGCGATACAATGAGCAGTTCTTC
cdr3_aa: CASSPGALRYNEQFF

j_call: TRBJ2-5
v_call: TRBV2
clone_size: once
d_call: -
cdr3_nt: TGTGCCAGCACCACTGGGCCCCAAGAGACCCAGTACTTC
cdr3_aa: CASTTGPQETQYF

j_call: TRBJ2-3
v_call: TRBV9
clone_size: -
d_call: TRBD2
cdr3_nt: TGTGCCAGCAGCCCTAGCGGGAGTACAGATACGCAGTATTTT
cdr3_aa: CASSPSGSTDTQYF

j_call: TRBJ1-2
v_call: TRBV12-5
clone_size: -
d_call: -
cdr3_nt: TGTGCTAGTGGTTTGGGAAACAGTTACTATGGCTACACCTTC
cdr3_aa: CASGLGNSYYGYTF

j_call: TRBJ1-3
v_call: TRBV4-2
clone_size: -
d_call: TRBD1
cdr3_nt: TGTGCCAGCAGCCAACGGGACAGTGGAAACACCATATATTTT
cdr3_aa: CASSQRDSGNTIYF

j_call: TRBJ1-5
v_call: TRBV2
clone_size: -
d_call: TRBD1
cdr3_nt: TGTGCCAGCAGTAGGGGACAGGGGAATCAGCCCCAGCATTTT
cdr3_aa: CASSRGQGNQPQHF

j_call: TRBJ2-3
v_call: TRBV4-3
clone_size: -
d_call: -
cdr3_nt: TGCGCCAGCAGCCAAGACGAGGTGTCCGCAGATACGCAGTATTTT
cdr3_aa: CASSQDEVSADTQYF

j_call: TRBJ2-1
v_call: TRBV19
clone_size: -
d_call: TRBD2
cdr3_nt: TGTGCCAGTAGTCGAGTAGGGACTAGCGGGAGCTTCTACAATGAGCAGTTCTTC
cdr3_aa: CASSRVGTSGSFYNEQFF

j_call: TRBJ2-7
v_call: TRBV6-2/TRBV6-3
clone_size: -
d_call: TRBD2
cdr3_nt: TGTGCCAGCAGTTACTCGAAGGATAGCGGGAGCTCCCACGAGCAGTACTTC
cdr3_aa: CASSYSKDSGSSHEQYF

j_call: TRBJ2-5
v_call: TRBV21-1
clone_size: -
d_call: -
cdr3_nt: TGTGCCAGCATGATGGCGGGAAGGTGGCGAGAGACCCAGTACTTC
cdr3_aa: CASMMAGRWRETQYF

j_call: TRBJ1-2
v_call: TRBV11-1
clone_size: once
d_call: TRBD1
cdr3_nt: TGTGCCAGCAGCCAAGGACAGGGCCTAGGCTACACCTTC
cdr3_aa: CASSQGQGLGYTF

j_call: TRBJ1-2
v_call: TRBV6-5
clone_size: -
d_call: TRBD1
cdr3_nt: TGTGCCAGCAGTTACTCGCGAACAGGGGCTAACTATGGCTACACCTTC
cdr3_aa: CASSYSRTGANYGYTF

j_call: TRBJ1-3
v_call: TRBV5-1
clone_size: once
d_call: -
cdr3_nt: TGCGCCAGCAGCTTGTACGGGGGGGCCGGAAACACCATATATTTT
cdr3_aa: CASSLYGGAGNTIYF

j_call: TRBJ2-7
v_call: TRBV7-2
clone_size: medium-sized
d_call: TRBD2
cdr3_nt: TGTGCCAGCAAACGGCGGGAGGTCCACGAGCAGTACTTC
cdr3_aa: CASKRREVHEQYF

j_call: TRBJ2-3
v_call: TRBV14
clone_size: -
d_call: TRBD2
cdr3_nt: TGTGCCAGCAGCCAACGACTAGCGGGAGGGCCCGATACGCAGTATTTT
cdr3_aa: CASSQRLAGGPDTQYF

j_call: TRBJ2-3
v_call: TRBV6-5
clone_size: -
d_call: TRBD1
cdr3_nt: TGTGCCAGCAGTCGACAGGGGCTAGGGTCAGATACGCAGTATTTT
cdr3_aa: CASSRQGLGSDTQYF

j_call: TRBJ2-7
v_call: TRBV7-2
clone_size: -
d_call: -
cdr3_nt: TGTGCCAGCAGCCTTCCGGAGACTCCCTTTTTTGAGTACTTC
cdr3_aa: CASSLPETPFFEYF

j_call: TRBJ1-1
v_call: TRBV19
clone_size: few
d_call: TRBD1
cdr3_nt: TGTGCCAGTATGCCGAGGGGAGACAGGGTCACTGAAGCTTTCTTT
cdr3_aa: CASMPRGDRVTEAFF

j_call: TRBJ2-7
v_call: TRBV18
clone_size: -
d_call: TRBD2
cdr3_nt: TGTGCCAGCTCACAAGCGGGAGGGATCTCCTACGAGCAGTACTTC
cdr3_aa: CASSQAGGISYEQYF

j_call: TRBJ2-3
v_call: TRBV27
clone_size: -
d_call: -
cdr3_nt: TGTGCCAGCAGTTTACTGCCGGAGCTGATCACAGATACGCAGTATTTT
cdr3_aa: CASSLLPELITDTQYF

j_call: TRBJ2-5
v_call: TRBV5-4
clone_size: -
d_call: -
cdr3_nt: TGTGCCAGCAGCTCCATCGGGACACAACAAGAGACCCAGTACTTC
cdr3_aa: CASSSIGTQQETQYF

j_call: TRBJ2-7
v_call: TRBV7-9
clone_size: few
d_call: -
cdr3_nt: TGTGCCAGCAGCGGAAGTGTCGCAGGGCAGCACGAGCAGTACTTC
cdr3_aa: CASSGSVAGQHEQYF

j_call: TRBJ2-1
v_call: TRBV7-2
clone_size: -
d_call: -
cdr3_nt: TGTGCCAGCAACTTAAGGGGACTCAATGAGCAGTTCTTC
cdr3_aa: CASNLRGLNEQFF

j_call: TRBJ1-1
v_call: TRBV30
clone_size: -
d_call: -
cdr3_nt: TGTGCCTGGACCCCATGGGGGCCGAACACTGAAGCTTTCTTT
cdr3_aa: CAWTPWGPNTEAFF